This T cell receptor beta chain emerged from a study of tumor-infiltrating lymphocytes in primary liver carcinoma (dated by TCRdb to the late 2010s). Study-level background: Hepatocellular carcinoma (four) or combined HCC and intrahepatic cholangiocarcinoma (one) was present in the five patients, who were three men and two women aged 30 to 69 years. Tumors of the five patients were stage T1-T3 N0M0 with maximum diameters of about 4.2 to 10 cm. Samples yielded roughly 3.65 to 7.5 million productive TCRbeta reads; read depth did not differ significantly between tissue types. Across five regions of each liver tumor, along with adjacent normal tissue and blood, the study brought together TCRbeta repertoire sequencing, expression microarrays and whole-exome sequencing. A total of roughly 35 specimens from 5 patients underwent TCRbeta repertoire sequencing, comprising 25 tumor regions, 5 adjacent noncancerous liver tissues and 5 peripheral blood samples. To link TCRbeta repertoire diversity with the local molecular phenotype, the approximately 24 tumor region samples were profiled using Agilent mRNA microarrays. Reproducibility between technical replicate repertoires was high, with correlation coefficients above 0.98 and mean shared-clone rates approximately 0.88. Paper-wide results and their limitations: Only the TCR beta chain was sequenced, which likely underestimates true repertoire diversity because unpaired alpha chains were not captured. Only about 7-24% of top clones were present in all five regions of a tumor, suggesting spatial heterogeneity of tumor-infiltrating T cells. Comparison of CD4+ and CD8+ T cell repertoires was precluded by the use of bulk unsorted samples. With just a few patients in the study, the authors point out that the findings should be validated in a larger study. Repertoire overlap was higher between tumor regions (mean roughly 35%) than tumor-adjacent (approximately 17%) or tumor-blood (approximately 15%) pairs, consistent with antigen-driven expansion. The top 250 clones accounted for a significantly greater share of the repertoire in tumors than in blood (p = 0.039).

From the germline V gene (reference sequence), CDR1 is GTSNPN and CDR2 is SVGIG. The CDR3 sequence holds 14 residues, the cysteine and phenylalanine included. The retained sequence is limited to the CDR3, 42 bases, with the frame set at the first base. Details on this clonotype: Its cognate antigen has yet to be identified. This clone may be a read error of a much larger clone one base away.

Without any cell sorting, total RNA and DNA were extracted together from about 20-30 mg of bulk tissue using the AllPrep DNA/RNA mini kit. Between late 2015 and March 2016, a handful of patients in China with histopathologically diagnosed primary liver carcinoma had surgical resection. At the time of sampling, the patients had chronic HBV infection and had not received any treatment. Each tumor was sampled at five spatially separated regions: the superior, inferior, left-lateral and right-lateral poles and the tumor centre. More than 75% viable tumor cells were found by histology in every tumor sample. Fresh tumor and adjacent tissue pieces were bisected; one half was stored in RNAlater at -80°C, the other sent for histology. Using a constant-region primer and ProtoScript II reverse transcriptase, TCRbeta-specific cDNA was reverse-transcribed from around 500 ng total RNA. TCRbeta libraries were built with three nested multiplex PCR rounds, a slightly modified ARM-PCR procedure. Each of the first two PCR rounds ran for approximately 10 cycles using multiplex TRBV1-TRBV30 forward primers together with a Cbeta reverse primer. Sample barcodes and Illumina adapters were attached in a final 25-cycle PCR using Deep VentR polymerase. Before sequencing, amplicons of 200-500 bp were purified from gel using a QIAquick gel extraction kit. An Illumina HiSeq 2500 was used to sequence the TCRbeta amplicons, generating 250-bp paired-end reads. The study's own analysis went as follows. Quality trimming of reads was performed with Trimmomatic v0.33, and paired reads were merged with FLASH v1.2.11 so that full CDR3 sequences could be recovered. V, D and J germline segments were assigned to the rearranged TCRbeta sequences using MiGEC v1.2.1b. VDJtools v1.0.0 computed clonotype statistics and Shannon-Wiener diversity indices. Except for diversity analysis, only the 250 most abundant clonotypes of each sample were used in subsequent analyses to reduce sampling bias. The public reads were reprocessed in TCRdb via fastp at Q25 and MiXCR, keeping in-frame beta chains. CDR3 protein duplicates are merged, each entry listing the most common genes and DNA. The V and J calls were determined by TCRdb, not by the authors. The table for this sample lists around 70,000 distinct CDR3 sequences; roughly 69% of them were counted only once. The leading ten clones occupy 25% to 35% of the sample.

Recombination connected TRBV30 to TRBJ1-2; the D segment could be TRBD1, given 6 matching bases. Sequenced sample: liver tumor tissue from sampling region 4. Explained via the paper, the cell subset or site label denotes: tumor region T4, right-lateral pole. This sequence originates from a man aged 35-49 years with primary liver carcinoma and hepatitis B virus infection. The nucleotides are TGTGTCTGGGCAGACAGGCCAGCTAACTATGGCTACACCTTC. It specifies CVWADRPANYGYTF. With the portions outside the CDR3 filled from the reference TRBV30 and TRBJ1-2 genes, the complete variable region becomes SQTIHQWPATLVQPVGSPLSLECTVEGTSNPNLYWYRQAAGRGLQLLFYSVGIGQISSEVPQNLSASRPQDRQFILSSKKLLLSDSGFYLCVWADRPANYGYTFGSGTRLTVV.